What follows describes a single T cell receptor beta chain. Its antigen remains unknown. Whole blood that had not undergone T cell sorting provided the isolated total RNA. The CDR3 covers 14 residues. The germline V gene has CDR1 SNHLY and CDR2 FYNNEI. These data come from a study of monozygotic twins with inflammatory bowel disease. Regarding the study as a whole: Distinction of different T cell subtypes was not possible. Since immunosuppressive treatments differed, patient repertoires may have gained added variability.

Starting material for each TCR library was around 3.5 ug of total RNA. From its re-call of the 5' RACE reads, TCRdb lists each CDR3 protein once, without DNA. The sample has just over 300,000 distinct CDR3 sequences. This TCR came from a human donor with ulcerative colitis or Crohn's disease, or a healthy co-twin of an affected twin (not recorded which). The specimen sequenced was blood. This chain connects TRBV2 to TRBJ1-6; TCRdb returns TRBD1, unconfirmable since there is no DNA. This CDR3 reads CASTRQGSNSPLHF.